This passage covers 26 T cell receptor beta chains from one sample sequenced in a study of cytomegalovirus exposure and HLA in healthy donors. The study ran its PCR with 60 Vbeta and 13 Jbeta primers. Data came from immunoSEQ multiplex PCR; TCRdb stores just in-frame clones and leaves some out. Of some 150,000 clones in the sample, about 74% were seen once. Source material: PBMCs. The receptors were sampled from a man younger than 35 in good health and CMV-seropositive.

The chain combines TRBV5-1 with TRBJ2-3; TRBD2 aligns across 10 bases. Unmatched junction bases numbered 4, after V lost 3 bases and J lost 0 bases. The CDR3 consists of 16 residues. CDR1 is SGHRS, CDR2 YFSETQ, per germline. The CDR3 DNA reads as TGCGCCAGCAGCTCTATAGCGGGGGGAAGCACAGATACGCAGTATTTT. Its protein is CASSSIAGGSTDTQYF.

The chain combines TRBV13 with TRBJ2-7; 8 bases are a match to TRBD1. Germline V gene data show CDR1 as PRHDT and CDR2 as FYEKMQ (reference sequence). Trimming took 5 bases from V and 0 from J; bases not matched to a gene: 3. This CDR3 contains 14 residues. This chain's CDR3 is CASSAGQGSYEQYF. The CDR3 coding sequence is TGTGCCAGCAGCGCTGGACAGGGCTCCTACGAGCAGTACTTC. Full variable domain (missing parts from reference TRBV13 and TRBJ2-7): AAGVIQSPRHLIKEKRETATLKCYPIPRHDTVYWYQQGPGQDPQFLISFYEKMQSDKGSIPDRFSAQQFSDYHSELNMSSLELGDSALYFCASSAGQGSYEQYFGPGTRLTVT.

This chain links TRBV21-1 with TRBJ2-7; the table's D call, TRBD2, was not checked against the DNA. TRBV21-1 is labeled a pseudogene. This CDR3 contains 13 residues. The CDR3 loop reads CASNPGAEGEQYF. Written as DNA, the CDR3 is TGTGCCAGTAACCCGGGAGCCGAGGGAGAGCAGTACTTC.

This clone was seen more than once but under ten times. The chain combines TRBV5-8 with TRBJ2-7, with D maybe TRBD1 (5 bases). Germline V gives CDR1 SGHTS, CDR2 YDEGEE. The V end lost 2 bases, the J end lost 2 bases, and 11 bases lay between the germline ends. The CDR3 consists of 14 residues. Written as DNA, the CDR3 is TGTGCCAGCAGCTTTCACAGGCAGGCCTACGAGCAGTACTTC. It encodes CASSFHRQAYEQYF.

The chain is built from TRBV9 and TRBJ2-3; 9 positions agree with TRBD2. This CDR3 spans 13 amino acids. V gave up 3 bases and J gave up 8 bases; unmatched junction bases: 4. CDR1 SGDLS and CDR2 YYNGEE come from the germline V gene. Here the CDR3 reads CASSGLTSGTQYF. CDR3 nucleotides: TGTGCCAGCAGCGGCCTGACTAGCGGTACGCAGTATTTT.

This clone has only a few counts. The V and J genes are TRBV4-1 and TRBJ2-5; TRBD1 is a possible D gene (6 bases). V shed 3 bases and J shed 5 bases, with 16 bases lying between them. CDR1 is MGHRA and CDR2 is YSYEKL in the germline V gene. The CDR3 loop spans 15 amino acids. This CDR3 is CASSQPRGSRETQYF. As DNA, the CDR3 is TGCGCCAGCAGCCAGCCGAGGGGGAGCAGGGAGACCCAGTACTTC.

The chain combines TRBV6-6 with TRBJ1-1; D not certain. V lost 5 bases, J lost 3 bases, and 10 bases lay in between. This CDR3 is 13 amino acids long. The germline CDR1 and CDR2 sequences are MNHNY and SVGAGI (reference sequence). The CDR3, as DNA: TGTGCCAGCAGTAATCAGGTGGACACTGAAGCTTTCTTT. Protein product: CASSNQVDTEAFF.

The genes are TRBV7-2 and TRBJ2-2; D is unresolved. V was pared by 0 bases and J by 5 bases, with 7 bases between. The CDR3 runs 14 residues. Germline lookup yields CDR1 SGHTA and CDR2 FQGNSA. CDR3 bases: TGTGCCAGCAGCTTAGCGCGAGTGACCGGGGAGCTGTTTTTT. This codes for CASSLARVTGELFF.

The chain recombines TRBV7-2 with TRBJ2-5; D is perhaps TRBD1 (6 bases). The closer fit of TRBJ2-7 to the DNA end suggests the J call may be wrong. CDR1 and CDR2 (germline): SGHTA, FQGNSA. The CDR3 runs to 14 residues. The CDR3 loop is CASSLASRGYEQYF. In nucleotides, the CDR3 is TGTGCCAGCAGCTTAGCGTCCAGGGGTTACGAGCAGTACTTC.

The V call is TRBV4-2, the J call TRBJ1-6; a weak D match, TRBD1 (6 bases). Trimming cost V 0 bases and J 8 bases, with 11 bases left between them. The CDR3 loop spans 15 amino acids. CDR1 is LGHNA, CDR2 YNFKEQ, per germline. For the CDR3, the DNA is TGTGCCAGCAGCCAAGATGTAACAGGGTATTCACCCCTCCACTTT. It is translated as CASSQDVTGYSPLHF.

The V gene is TRBV4-3, the J gene TRBJ2-5; no clear D gene. There are 12 residues in the CDR3. Germline lookup yields CDR1 LGHNA and CDR2 YSLEER. Trimming shortened V by 0 bases and J by 6 bases, and 5 bases separated the two germline ends. CDR3 region: CASSQDKQTQYF. The CDR3 nucleotides read TGCGCCAGCAGCCAAGATAAGCAGACCCAGTACTTC.

The gene calls are TRBV7-2 and TRBJ2-7; 11 positions agree with TRBD1. This CDR3 comprises 16 residues. The trim removed 1 base at V and 2 bases at J, leaving 4 bases unmatched. Germline-derived CDR1 and CDR2 are SGHTA and FQGNSA. The CDR3, as DNA: TGTGCCAGCAGCTTAGGGACAGGGGGCGCAACCTACGAGCAGTACTTC. It specifies CASSLGTGGATYEQYF.

The chain links TRBV15 to TRBJ2-1; maybe TRBD1 (8 bases). CDR1 LNHNV and CDR2 YYDKDF come from the germline V gene (reference sequence). CDR3 size: 16 residues. The V and J ends lost 3 bases and 7 bases respectively, with 19 bases between them. The CDR3 DNA is TGTGCCACCAGCAGGGGGGAGGGCAGGGGGCTGAATGAGCAGTTCTTC. Its protein product is CATSRGEGRGLNEQFF.

The V and J genes are TRBV9 and TRBJ2-6, with D perhaps matching TRBD1 (6 bases). There are 19 residues in the CDR3. Trimming stripped 0 bases from V and 1 base from J, with 17 bases between. The V gene's germline CDR1 is SGDLS and CDR2 YYNGEE. CDR3 in DNA: TGTGCCAGCAGCGTAGGATCAGGGGCGAACCCTTCTGGGGCCAACGTCCTGACTTTC. This sequence encodes CASSVGSGANPSGANVLTF. Supplemented by reference TRBV9 and TRBJ2-6, the full variable domain reads DSGVTQTPKHLITATGQRVTLRCSPRSGDLSVYWYQQSLDQGLQFLIQYYNGEERAKGNILERFSAQQFPDLHSELNLSSLELGDSALYFCASSVGSGANPSGANVLTFGAGSRLTVL.

This clone was counted only a few times. The chain has TRBV11-2 and TRBJ2-1; 8 positions agree with TRBD1. Germline CDR1 SGHAT, CDR2 FQNNGV. The CDR3 runs to 17 residues. Trimming cost V 5 bases and J 4 bases; bases outside gene matches: 13. CDR3 bases: TGTGCCAGCAGCGCACCTGGACAGGGCGGATGGTACAATGAGCAGTTCTTC. Its protein product is CASSAPGQGGWYNEQFF.

The chain links TRBV5-1 to TRBJ1-4; 10 nucleotides align to TRBD1. The CDR3 contains 14 residues. J lost 10 bases, V lost 2 bases, and 5 bases had no gene match. Germline assignment: CDR1 SGHRS and CDR2 YFSETQ. The CDR3 DNA sequence: TGCGCCAGCAGCTTCCGGGACAGGGGAGGAAAACTGTTTTTT. Protein: CASSFRDRGGKLFF.

The V call is TRBV11-2, the J call TRBJ1-1; D not certain. V shed 4 bases and J shed 1 base, with 16 bases lying between them. Germline assignment: CDR1 SGHAT and CDR2 FQNNGV. The CDR3 spans 16 residues. CDR3 residues: CASSSPGTWRNTEAFF. The CDR3, as DNA: TGTGCCAGCAGCTCTCCCGGTACTTGGAGGAACACTGAAGCTTTCTTT.

The genes are TRBV9 and TRBJ2-3; 12 bases map to TRBD2. Germline lookup yields CDR1 SGDLS and CDR2 YYNGEE. There are 16 residues in the CDR3. V was pared by 0 bases and J by 6 bases, with 5 bases of the junction left unmatched. The CDR3 sequence: CASSVEVTSGSDTQYF. CDR3 bases: TGTGCCAGCAGCGTAGAGGTGACTAGCGGGAGCGATACGCAGTATTTT. Full variable domain (rest looked up from reference TRBV9 and TRBJ2-3): DSGVTQTPKHLITATGQRVTLRCSPRSGDLSVYWYQQSLDQGLQFLIQYYNGEERAKGNILERFSAQQFPDLHSELNLSSLELGDSALYFCASSVEVTSGSDTQYFGPGTRLTVL.

This chain links TRBV7-2 with TRBJ2-3; 8 nucleotides agree with TRBD2. The CDR3 spans 17 residues. Per germline, CDR1 SGHTA and CDR2 FQGNSA. With 1 base clipped from V and 4 bases from J, the junction kept 10 bases outside the gene matches. CDR3 in amino acids: CASSLGPQRERPDTQYF. CDR3 bases: TGTGCCAGCAGCTTAGGTCCCCAGCGGGAGCGACCAGATACGCAGTATTTT.

This clone was seen a few times. Here the CDR3 reads CARTQSYQPQHF. The DNA for the CDR3 is TGTGCCAGAACCCAGTCATATCAGCCCCAGCATTTT. V and J are TRBV5-3 and TRBJ1-5; D gene ambiguous. TRBV5-3 is assigned to the ORF class and has an uncertain function. This CDR3 contains 12 residues. V dropped 6 bases and J dropped 5 bases, with 9 bases sitting between them.

This chain connects TRBV5-8 to TRBJ2-3; 7 bases align to TRBD2. CDR1 is SGHTS and CDR2 is YDEGEE in the germline V gene. This CDR3 has 17 residues. V shed 1 base and J 0 bases; nucleotides not matched to a gene: 8. CDR3 coding DNA: TGTGCCAGCAGCTTGTCATCCCGGGGGGAAAGCACAGATACGCAGTATTTT. Residues: CASSLSSRGESTDTQYF. Variable domain in full (rest from reference TRBV5-8 and TRBJ2-3): EAGVTQSPTHLIKTRGQQATLRCSPISGHTSVYWYQQALGLGLQFLLWYDEGEERNRGNFPPRFSGRQFPNYSSELNVNALELEDSALYLCASSLSSRGESTDTQYFGPGTRLTVL.

This clone occurred once. The genes are TRBV7-2 and TRBJ2-7, with TRBD2 as a possible D gene (6 bases). Per the germline V gene, CDR1 is SGHTA and CDR2 is FQGNSA. This CDR3 has 13 residues. V was trimmed by 3 bases and J by 3 bases, leaving 9 bases between them. The CDR3 reads CASSFRGGYEQYF. The CDR3 coding sequence is TGTGCCAGCAGCTTCCGGGGAGGCTACGAGCAGTACTTC.

This chain joins TRBV7-9 and TRBJ2-7; D may be TRBD1 (6 bases). The germline gives CDR1 SEHNR, CDR2 FQNEAQ (reference sequence). The CDR3 contains 14 residues. Trimming pared 5 bases from V and 6 bases from J, leaving 17 bases between. The CDR3: CASSGTPNHGEQYF. The CDR3 nucleotides read TGTGCCAGCAGCGGGACACCGAACCATGGCGAGCAGTACTTC.

The rearrangement uses TRBV5-4 and TRBJ2-1; 8 bases map to TRBD2. CDR3 length equals 15 residues. With 6 bases clipped from V and 2 bases from J, the junction kept 7 bases outside the gene matches. Germline V lookup: CDR1 SGHNT, CDR2 YYREEE (reference sequence). CDR3 in DNA: TGTGCCAGCACCGACGGGACTAGGACCTACAATGAGCAGTTCTTC. Translation: CASTDGTRTYNEQFF.

CDR3 nucleotides: TGTGCCAGCAGTTACCCTGGCAAGGAAGCTTTCTTT. It codes for CASSYPGKEAFF. The V and J genes are TRBV6-6 and TRBJ1-1; D gene uncertain. CDR1 and CDR2 (germline): MNHNY, SVGAGI (reference sequence). The CDR3 is 12 residues long. V lost 2 bases and J 8 bases, leaving 9 bases between the germline ends.

This chain connects TRBV6-1 to TRBJ1-4; perhaps TRBD1 as D (6 bases). This CDR3 has 17 residues. The germline CDR1 and CDR2 sequences are MNHNS and SASEGT. V was pared by 2 bases and J by 4 bases, with 17 bases between. CDR3 region: CASSESGETRGNEKLFF. CDR3 bases: TGTGCCAGCAGTGAATCAGGGGAAACACGGGGTAATGAAAAACTGTTTTTT.